This T cell receptor beta chain emerged from a study of OX40 agonist ivuxolimab in advanced cancers. Across the whole study: The dose-escalation group included hepatocellular carcinoma, melanoma, renal cell carcinoma and head and neck cancer.

Assay: immunoSEQ multiplex PCR; the TCRdb copy retains only in-frame clones and omits some. The sample holds 40,000 to 60,000 clones; about four fifths are singletons and the top ten take approximately 6.1%. The source is an adult with an advanced solid tumor such as melanoma, head and neck, liver or kidney cancer. This specimen consisted of CD4+ or CD8+ T cells sorted from blood, obtained in a trial of the OX40 agonist ivuxolimab.

CDR3 sequence (DNA): TGTGCCAGCAGCTTGGGGACAGGGGGGCACTATGGCTACACCTTC. Its translation is CASSLGTGGHYGYTF. This rearrangement joins TRBV5-6 to TRBJ1-2; 10 bases match TRBD1. Trimming removed 0 bases from V and 3 bases from J; junction bases left unmatched: 2. The CDR3 has 15 amino acids. Germline loops: CDR1 SGHDT, CDR2 YYEEEE.